The 26 T cell receptor beta chains below all came from one sample that was sequenced in a study of blood T cell repertoires in COVID-19. Profiling relied on immunoSEQ multiplex PCR, and the TCRdb table lists in-frame clones only, not all of them. The repertoire holds about 300,000 clones, with around 90% as singletons. Specimen: PBMCs or T cells enriched from blood (not recorded which). These receptors came from a middle-aged woman who had recovered from COVID-19.

This clone was observed a single time. This chain joins TRBV5-4 and TRBJ2-1, with 8 bases identical to TRBD2. V was pared by 4 bases and J by 1 base, with 4 bases of the junction left unmatched. This CDR3 has 15 residues. Per germline, CDR1 SGHNT and CDR2 YYREEE (reference sequence). CDR3 nucleotide sequence: TGTGCCAGCAGCATCAGCGGGGGTTCCTACAATGAGCAGTTCTTC. This encodes CASSISGGSYNEQFF. The variable domain in full, with the rest retrieved from reference TRBV5-4 and TRBJ2-1, is ETGVTQSPTHLIKTRGQQVTLRCSSQSGHNTVSWYQQALGQGPQFIFQYYREEENGRGNFPPRFSGLQFPNYSSELNVNALELDDSALYLCASSISGGSYNEQFFGPGTRLTVL.

The V and J genes are TRBV27 and TRBJ1-6; 9 bases line up with TRBD1. The germline V gene encodes CDR1 MNHEY and CDR2 SMNVEV (reference sequence). The ends lost 3 bases at V and 9 bases at J; junction bases unmatched: 9. The CDR3 is made up of 16 amino acids. The CDR3 reads CASSFSTGTGSSPLHF. The DNA for the CDR3 is TGTGCCAGCAGTTTCAGCACCGGGACAGGGAGTTCACCCCTCCACTTT.

The chain combines TRBV5-6 with TRBJ2-1, with TRBD2 matching 11 bases. The germline gives CDR1 SGHDT, CDR2 YYEEEE. This CDR3 is built from 16 residues. Trimming cost V 3 bases and J 4 bases; bases outside gene matches: 6. The CDR3 is CASSSQLAGVYNEQFF. The CDR3 DNA follows: TGTGCCAGCAGCTCCCAACTAGCGGGAGTGTACAATGAGCAGTTCTTC.

This chain uses TRBV18 with TRBJ2-3, with unresolved D. Germline loops: CDR1 KGHSH, CDR2 LQKENI. V was pared by 6 bases and J by 0 bases, with 13 bases between. The CDR3 consists of 15 residues. CDR3 region: CASSDTVTSTDTQYF. In nucleotides, the CDR3 is TGTGCCAGCTCTGACACAGTTACTAGCACAGATACGCAGTATTTT.

The chain recombines TRBV2 with TRBJ2-2; 11 bases match TRBD2. The germline V gene has CDR1 SNHLY and CDR2 FYNNEI. The J segment lost 4 bases and the V segment lost 7 bases, leaving 2 bases of the junction unmatched. The CDR3 sequence is 14 residues long. The CDR3, as DNA: TGTGCCAGCAAGGGACTAGCGGCCACCGGGGAGCTGTTTTTT. Translated: CASKGLAATGELFF.

This chain connects TRBV11-3 to TRBJ2-1; 9 nucleotides agree with TRBD2. J lost 9 bases, V lost 4 bases, and 10 bases had no gene match. The CDR3 is 15 residues long. The germline gives CDR1 SGHNT, CDR2 YENEEA. Here the CDR3 DNA reads TGTGCCAGCAGCTCGGATAGCGGGGGATTAAGTGAGCAGTTCTTC. Encoded protein: CASSSDSGGLSEQFF.

The rearrangement joins TRBV9 to TRBJ1-2; perhaps TRBD1 as D (6 bases). Per the germline V gene, CDR1 is SGDLS and CDR2 is YYNGEE. This CDR3 contains 13 residues. Trimming removed 0 bases at V and 6 bases at J, with 9 bases between. The CDR3, as DNA: TGTGCCAGCAGCGTAGCTAACAGGGATGGCTACACCTTC. Its protein product is CASSVANRDGYTF.

The chain couples TRBV5-8 to TRBJ2-7; weak D call: TRBD2 (5 bases). The V end lost 6 bases, the J end lost 5 bases, and 15 bases lay between the germline ends. This CDR3 has 13 residues. CDR1 is SGHTS, CDR2 YDEGEE, per germline. The CDR3 region is CASIPRGRDEQYF. As DNA, the CDR3 is TGTGCCAGCATCCCCCGCGGGCGCGACGAGCAGTACTTC.

This clone was seen a single time. A read error may produce the germline difference seen at one junction end. The chain links TRBV7-2 to TRBJ2-3, with TRBD2 identical over 12 bases. The germline gives CDR1 SGHTA, CDR2 FQGNSA. There are 16 residues in the CDR3. CDR3 coding DNA: TGTGCCAGCAGCCTAGCGGGGGGGAGGGCCAGGGATACGCAGTATTTT. This codes for CASSLAGGRARDTQYF.

The rearrangement uses TRBV29-1 and TRBJ1-1, with D unresolved. This CDR3 comprises 12 residues. CDR1 and CDR2 from the germline V gene are SQVTM and ANQGSEA. Trimming shortened V by 6 bases and J by 0 bases, and 8 bases separated the two germline ends. CDR3 nucleotide sequence: TGCAGCGTCGGCGGGATGAACACTGAAGCTTTCTTT. Translated: CSVGGMNTEAFF.

This clone was picked up one time. This chain's CDR3 is CASSPLGQAGELFF. The CDR3 DNA reads as TGTGCCAGCAGCCCCTTAGGACAGGCCGGGGAGCTGTTTTTT. The J gene is TRBJ2-2, the V gene TRBV9; TRBD1 agrees at 7 bases. From germline, CDR1 is SGDLS and CDR2 YYNGEE. The V segment lost 4 bases and the J segment 6 bases; nucleotides outside the gene matches: 6. This CDR3 has 14 residues.

The V gene is TRBV4-1, the J gene TRBJ1-2, with a weak D call TRBD1 (6 bases). Germline V gives CDR1 MGHRA, CDR2 YSYEKL. The CDR3 runs 18 residues. V was pared by 2 bases and J by 0 bases, with 19 bases between. CDR3 sequence (DNA): TGCGCCAGCAGCCAAACGCGGCAGGGGCCAACGTCTAACTATGGCTACACCTTC. Translation gives CASSQTRQGPTSNYGYTF.

DNA for the CDR3: TGTGCCAGCAGTCCGGACAGGGTGGGCGGCTACACCTTC. This sequence encodes CASSPDRVGGYTF. V gene TRBV6-5 combines with J gene TRBJ1-2, with TRBD1 matching over 8 bases. The germline V gene encodes CDR1 MNHEY and CDR2 SVGAGI. The J segment lost 8 bases and the V segment lost 5 bases, leaving 7 bases of the junction unmatched. The CDR3 loop spans 13 amino acids.

This chain connects TRBV5-4 to TRBJ2-3; D perhaps matches TRBD2 (6 bases). Germline V CDR1 and CDR2: SGHNT, YYREEE (reference sequence). V gave up 1 base and J gave up 1 base, with 19 bases separating them. CDR3 length: 18 residues. The CDR3 loop is CASSLWRGQRVGTDTQYF. DNA of the CDR3: TGTGCCAGCAGCTTGTGGAGGGGCCAGCGAGTGGGCACAGATACGCAGTATTTT.

The V gene is TRBV4-1, the J gene TRBJ2-7; TRBD1 matches 8 bases. Germline V gene lookup returns CDR1 MGHRA and CDR2 YSYEKL. The trim removed 1 base at V and 0 bases at J, leaving 2 bases unmatched. The CDR3 is 15 residues long. The CDR3 spells CASSQGQGASYEQYF. CDR3 nucleotides: TGCGCCAGCAGCCAAGGCCAGGGGGCCTCCTACGAGCAGTACTTC.

This chain joins TRBV19 and TRBJ1-2; the D gene is possibly TRBD1 (5 bases). The CDR3 consists of 15 residues. V was pared by 4 bases and J by 4 bases, with 16 bases between. Germline lookup yields CDR1 LNHDA and CDR2 SQIVND (reference sequence). DNA of the CDR3: TGTGCCAGTAGTAGACAGTCAATTCCTTTCTATGGCTACACCTTC. Amino acids: CASSRQSIPFYGYTF.

The CDR3, as DNA: TGTGCCAGCAGCTTAGGCGCGGGGCCGACTGTCGAGCAGTACTTC. Translating gives CASSLGAGPTVEQYF. The rearrangement uses TRBV13 and TRBJ2-7; TRBD2 might be the D (6 bases). V was cut by 0 bases and J by 6 bases, with 15 bases left in between. This CDR3 is built from 15 residues. CDR1 and CDR2 (germline): PRHDT, FYEKMQ (reference sequence).

About this clone: Other DNA sequences in the sample encode the same CDR3. The gene calls are TRBV3-1 (or the pseudogene TRBV3-2) and TRBJ2-1, with 13 bases fitting TRBD2. Unmatched junction bases numbered 5, after V lost 4 bases and J lost 2 bases. From germline, CDR1 is LGHDT and CDR2 YNNKEL (reference sequence). The CDR3 spans 17 residues. The CDR3 here is CASSPILAGGPYNEQFF. In nucleotides, the CDR3 is TGTGCCAGCAGCCCAATACTAGCGGGAGGGCCCTACAATGAGCAGTTCTTC.

The chain has TRBV5-1 and TRBJ2-1; D perhaps matches TRBD2 (6 bases). Germline CDR1 is SGHRS and CDR2 is YFSETQ. The CDR3 runs 15 residues. The V and J ends lost 2 bases and 5 bases respectively, with 14 bases between them. The CDR3 DNA reads TGCGCCAGCAGCTTTGTCACGGGGGAGAACAATGAGCAGTTCTTC. Protein product: CASSFVTGENNEQFF.

The chain has TRBV4-2 and TRBJ1-2, with 7 bases aligning to TRBD1. The CDR3 extends over 15 amino acids. The trim removed 4 bases at V and 0 bases at J, leaving 5 bases unmatched. Germline assignment: CDR1 LGHNA and CDR2 YNFKEQ. The CDR3 bases are TGTGCCAGCAGCCCCAGGACAGGTACTAACTATGGCTACACCTTC. As protein: CASSPRTGTNYGYTF.

This chain links TRBV29-1 with TRBJ2-7; the match to TRBD1 covers 10 bases. V lost 7 bases and J lost 2; bases outside the gene matches: 5. This CDR3 contains 13 residues. The germline gives CDR1 SQVTM, CDR2 ANQGSEA. The DNA for the CDR3 is TGCAGCGCCCTGGGACAGGGGACCTACGAGCAGTACTTC. Protein: CSALGQGTYEQYF.

The chain uses TRBV29-1 and TRBJ2-2; D is undetermined. Looked up from germline, CDR1 is SQVTM and CDR2 is ANQGSEA. This CDR3 has 13 amino acids. Trimming took off 7 bases at V and 0 bases at J, with 9 bases between the two ends. Here the CDR3 reads CSGGRTNTGELFF. As DNA, the CDR3 is TGCAGCGGTGGCAGGACGAACACCGGGGAGCTGTTTTTT.

The CDR3 protein is CASSGLALPYEQYF. The DNA for the CDR3 is TGTGCCAGCAGTGGACTAGCGCTACCTTACGAGCAGTACTTC. This chain connects TRBV7-2 to TRBJ2-7; 9 bases agree with TRBD2. V was clipped by 6 bases and J by 4 bases; unmatched bases: 7. The CDR3 is 14 amino acids. The V gene's germline CDR1 is SGHTA and CDR2 FQGNSA.

V and J are TRBV4-2 and TRBJ2-2, with D possibly being TRBD2 (5 bases). This CDR3 contains 17 residues. Per germline, CDR1 LGHNA and CDR2 YNFKEQ. Trimming left V 0 bases short and J 0 bases short, with 11 bases between. Written as DNA, the CDR3 is TGTGCCAGCAGCCAAGATCCCAGCGGTACGAACACCGGGGAGCTGTTTTTT. This translates into CASSQDPSGTNTGELFF.

The CDR3 protein is CASSLESGVLEQYF. In DNA, the CDR3 is TGTGCCAGCAGCTTGGAATCAGGGGTACTTGAGCAGTACTTC. The chain combines TRBV5-8 with TRBJ2-7, with a tentative D call TRBD1 (6 bases). CDR1 is SGHTS, CDR2 YDEGEE, per germline. The CDR3 covers 14 residues. V dropped 0 bases and J dropped 7 bases, with 14 bases sitting between them.

The V and J genes are TRBV4-2 and TRBJ2-7; 7 bases are shared with TRBD2. Germline assignment: CDR1 LGHNA and CDR2 YNFKEQ. The CDR3 loop spans 17 amino acids. Germline trimming cut 2 bases from V and 2 bases from J; bases unmatched to any gene: 12. The CDR3 sequence is CASSQPVRTRGTYEQYF. The CDR3 nucleotides are TGTGCCAGCAGCCAACCTGTTCGGACTAGGGGCACCTACGAGCAGTACTTC.